This T cell receptor (beta chain) was profiled in a study of blood T cell repertoires in COVID-19. Using immunoSEQ multiplex PCR, the repertoire was profiled, and TCRdb retains in-frame clones only, with some absent. The sample consists of hundreds of thousands of clones, nearly 90% of them appearing once. J gave up 2 bases and V 6 bases, and 6 bases lay outside the gene matches. The germline gives CDR1 ENHRY, CDR2 SYGVKD. CDR3 length: 14 residues. Sequenced: PBMCs or T cells enriched from blood (not recorded which). The receptor was isolated from a woman younger than 35 with acute COVID-19. The J gene is TRBJ1-1, the V gene TRBV10-3, with 7 bases matching TRBD1. The DNA of the CDR3 is TGTGCCATCAGAAGACAGGGCCTCAACACTGAAGCTTTCTTT. Amino acids: CAIRRQGLNTEAFF.